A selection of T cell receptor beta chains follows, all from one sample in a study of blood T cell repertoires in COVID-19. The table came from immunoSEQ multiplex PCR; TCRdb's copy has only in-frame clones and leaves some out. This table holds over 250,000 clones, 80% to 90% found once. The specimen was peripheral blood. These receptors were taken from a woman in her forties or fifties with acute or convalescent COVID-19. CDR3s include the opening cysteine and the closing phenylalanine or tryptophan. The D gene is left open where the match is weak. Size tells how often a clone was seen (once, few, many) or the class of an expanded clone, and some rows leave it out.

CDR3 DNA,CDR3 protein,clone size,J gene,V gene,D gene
TGTGCCAGCAGTGGGACGACAGGGACGGAGACCCAGTACTTC,CASSGTTGTETQYF,once,TRBJ2-5,TRBV2,TRBD1
TGTGCCAGCAGTTTGGTGGCCGCCGTTGATGGCTACACCTTC,CASSLVAAVDGYTF,-,TRBJ1-2,TRBV27,-
TGTGCCAGCAAGGTGGGACTGGGGGAGACCCAGTACTTC,CASKVGLGETQYF,-,TRBJ2-5,TRBV2,-
TGTGCCAGCAGCTTGGCCCCCCCAGGCGAGCAGTACTTC,CASSLAPPGEQYF,many,TRBJ2-7,TRBV5-6,-
TGTGCCAGCAGGAGGCTGGGGGGAGAGGAGACCCAGTACTTC,CASRRLGGEETQYF,-,TRBJ2-5,TRBV7-2,-
TGTGCCACCAGCAGCGACAGCCACACTGAAGCTTTCTTT,CATSSDSHTEAFF,once,TRBJ1-1,TRBV15,-
TGTGCCAGCAGTCTCGGACAGGGGAATCAGCCCCAGCATTTT,CASSLGQGNQPQHF,-,TRBJ1-5,TRBV6-2/TRBV6-3,TRBD1
TGTGCCAGCAGCTTAGACCCTAAATGGAGCTCCTACAATGAGCAGTTCTTC,CASSLDPKWSSYNEQFF,-,TRBJ2-1,TRBV11-2,-
TGTGCCAGCAGTTTCACAGGCTATGGCTACACCTTC,CASSFTGYGYTF,-,TRBJ1-2,TRBV27,-
TGCACCAGCAGCCCTCTTGACAGGGGGCGCATTGGCAATCAGCCCCAGCATTTT,CTSSPLDRGRIGNQPQHF,-,TRBJ1-5,TRBV1,-
TGTGCCAGTAGTTCCCCTCCGGGACAGGGATTCGACCAAGAGACCCAGTACTTC,CASSSPPGQGFDQETQYF,-,TRBJ2-5,TRBV19,TRBD1
TGTGCCAGCAGCTTTACTGGGGGGGGAGATACGCAGTATTTT,CASSFTGGGDTQYF,-,TRBJ2-3,TRBV5-4,TRBD2
TGTGCCAGCAGCCTAACACAGGGTACTGGAAACACCATATATTTT,CASSLTQGTGNTIYF,-,TRBJ1-3,TRBV7-3,-
TGCAGTGCTAGGACAGGGAGCAAACTGTTTTTT,CSARTGSKLFF,-,TRBJ1-4,TRBV20-1,TRBD1
TGTGCCAGCAGCTTCTATCTCCCGGGGGAGCTGTTTTTT,CASSFYLPGELFF,-,TRBJ2-2,TRBV7-2,-
TGTGCCAGCAGCTTCCGGGACAGGGTTTCTTCACCCCTCCACTTT,CASSFRDRVSSPLHF,few,TRBJ1-6,TRBV5-6,TRBD1
TGTGCCAGCAGCGGGGGAGGGGCTAGCAGACCCTACGAGCAGTACTTC,CASSGGGASRPYEQYF,once,TRBJ2-7,TRBV5-4,TRBD2
TGCGCCAGCAGCTTCTCAGGGAGGGACACTGAAGCTTTCTTT,CASSFSGRDTEAFF,-,TRBJ1-1,TRBV5-1,-
TGTGCCAGCAGCGTAGGGTCGGGAGGGATCTCCTACGAGCAGTACTTC,CASSVGSGGISYEQYF,-,TRBJ2-7,TRBV9,TRBD2
TGTGCCAGCAGTTTGGGAGGGAGACCCTACAATGAGCAGTTCTTC,CASSLGGRPYNEQFF,-,TRBJ2-1,TRBV28,TRBD2
TGTGCCAGCAGTTCGCGGGACGGGGCCTATGGCTACACCTTC,CASSSRDGAYGYTF,once,TRBJ1-2,TRBV28,-
TGTGCCAGCAGCCAGCTAACCGGGAGTTCGGAAAATGAGCAGTTCTTC,CASSQLTGSSENEQFF,-,TRBJ2-1,TRBV3-1/TRBV3-2,-
TGTGCCAGCAGCCGGGTGGGTAGCGGGAAGAACACCGGGGAGCTGTTTTTT,CASSRVGSGKNTGELFF,-,TRBJ2-2,TRBV27,TRBD2
TGTGCCAGCAGTTACTCATCTAGCGGGATGGAGACCCAGTACTTC,CASSYSSSGMETQYF,-,TRBJ2-5,TRBV6-2/TRBV6-3,TRBD2
TGTGCCAAGAGCTGGGGGGCAGATACGCAGTATTTT,CAKSWGADTQYF,-,TRBJ2-3,TRBV7-2,-
TGTGCCAGCAGCCCCCTTGCGGGAAGCTCCTACAATGAGCAGTTCTTC,CASSPLAGSSYNEQFF,-,TRBJ2-1,TRBV7-9,-
TGTGCCAGCAGTTTTCCCTTCAGGGGGTTCGATGAGCAGTTCTTC,CASSFPFRGFDEQFF,-,TRBJ2-1,TRBV28,TRBD1
TGTGCCAGCAGCCCGACTAGCGGACCCTACGAGCAGTACTTC,CASSPTSGPYEQYF,-,TRBJ2-7,TRBV3-1/TRBV3-2,TRBD2
TGTGCCACCTCTACGACTGAAAACATTCAGTACTTC,CATSTTENIQYF,-,TRBJ2-4,TRBV24-1,-
TGTGCCAGCAGTTTGGGGGCAGGGAGTCAGCCCCAGCATTTT,CASSLGAGSQPQHF,-,TRBJ1-5,TRBV28,-
TGCAGCGTTGATGACAGGGCGAACACCGGGGAGCTGTTTTTT,CSVDDRANTGELFF,-,TRBJ2-2,TRBV29-1,TRBD1
TGTGCCAGCTCACCACCAAAGGTGGAGAGGGATGGATCTGGAAACACCATATATTTT,CASSPPKVERDGSGNTIYF,-,TRBJ1-3,TRBV18,-
TGTGCCAGCAGTGGACGGACAGGGCTTGATGAAGCTTTCTTT,CASSGRTGLDEAFF,-,TRBJ1-1,TRBV6-6,TRBD1
TGTGCCAGCAGCCAAGAGGGCAGGGGGGCCTATGGCTACACCTTC,CASSQEGRGAYGYTF,-,TRBJ1-2,TRBV3-1/TRBV3-2,TRBD1
TGTGCCAGCAGCTTAGTGTGGGGGACAGGGGTCGGAAACACCATATATTTT,CASSLVWGTGVGNTIYF,once,TRBJ1-3,TRBV7-2,TRBD1
TGTGCCAGCAGCCTCCCACTTGCGAGCTCCTACAATGAGCAGTTCTTC,CASSLPLASSYNEQFF,-,TRBJ2-1,TRBV5-4,-
TGTGCCACCAGCAGAGATCTGGCTAGCGGAACCACAGATACGCAGTATTTT,CATSRDLASGTTDTQYF,-,TRBJ2-3,TRBV15,TRBD2
TGTGCCATCAGCACACTAGCGGGAGGGCCTCGTGAGCAGTACTTC,CAISTLAGGPREQYF,-,TRBJ2-7,TRBV10-3,TRBD2
TGTGCCTGGAAGCCGGGGAACACTGAAGCTTTCTTT,CAWKPGNTEAFF,-,TRBJ1-1,TRBV30,-
TGTGCCAGCAGTTCTTACAGGGCAAACTATGGCTACACCTTC,CASSSYRANYGYTF,-,TRBJ1-2,TRBV27,-
TGTGCCATCAGGGGACAGCAGAACACTGAAGCTTTCTTT,CAIRGQQNTEAFF,-,TRBJ1-1,TRBV10-3,TRBD1
TGTGCCAGCACCGCAGGGGGCCTTAATGAAAAACTGTTTTTT,CASTAGGLNEKLFF,-,TRBJ1-4,TRBV7-2,TRBD1
TGCGCCAGCAGCTTGGTTGGCGCGGGCGGCCAAGAGACCCAGTACTTC,CASSLVGAGGQETQYF,-,TRBJ2-5,TRBV5-1,-
TGCGCCAGCAGCTTCGCGACTAGCGGGAGTAATAGTGAGCAGTACTTC,CASSFATSGSNSEQYF,-,TRBJ2-7,TRBV5-1,TRBD2
TGTGCCAGCAGTTCTACAGGGGAGGCTAACTATGGCTACACCTTC,CASSSTGEANYGYTF,few,TRBJ1-2,TRBV28,TRBD1
TGTGCCAGCAACCGACTGACAGGGGGCACAGATACGCAGTATTTT,CASNRLTGGTDTQYF,-,TRBJ2-3,TRBV7-2,TRBD1
TGTGCCAGCAGTTCCAACAGGGGTTCAGATACGCAGTATTTT,CASSSNRGSDTQYF,-,TRBJ2-3,TRBV27,TRBD1
TGTGCCAGCAGCCAAGACAGTGGCAGCAATCAGCCCCAGCATTTT,CASSQDSGSNQPQHF,-,TRBJ1-5,TRBV4-2,-
TGTGCCAGCAGTTTAGCGGGGGGGATCCTCACAGATACGCAGTATTTT,CASSLAGGILTDTQYF,-,TRBJ2-3,TRBV2,TRBD2
TGTGCCAGCAGCATATCGGACAGGGGAGGGTACGAGCAGTACTTC,CASSISDRGGYEQYF,few,TRBJ2-7,TRBV7-2,TRBD1
TGTGCCAGCAGCTTAGAACTACCTTCCTACAATGAGCAGTTCTTC,CASSLELPSYNEQFF,-,TRBJ2-1,TRBV7-9,-
TGCAGTGCTAGTGGACTAAGCGGGAACACAGATACGCAGTATTTT,CSASGLSGNTDTQYF,-,TRBJ2-3,TRBV20-1,TRBD2
TGCAGCGTCCCCGGAATAGCGGGAGGGGAGACCCAGTACTTC,CSVPGIAGGETQYF,few,TRBJ2-5,TRBV29-1,TRBD2
TGTGCCAGCAGTTACAGGGAGGGCACTGAAGCTTTCTTT,CASSYREGTEAFF,-,TRBJ1-1,TRBV6-5,-